This T cell receptor (beta chain) appears in the sequencing data of a study of T cell clonotyping in hematopoietic cell transplantation. The table lists this clone with a count of one. Specified time point: recipient sample about 28 days before transplant, after cytoreduction. This table comes from immunoSEQ multiplex PCR, and its TCRdb copy is limited to in-frame clones, with some not included. The sample consists of 15,000 to 20,000 clones, roughly 80% of them appearing once. Trimming took 0 bases from V and 6 from J, leaving 13 bases between them. This CDR3 is 15 amino acids long. Germline V gene data show CDR1 as SGHTS and CDR2 as YDEGEE.

The chain uses TRBV5-8 and TRBJ2-1; D unclear. The source of this sequence is a man in his 60s with acute myeloid leukemia. Some clones in this sample may be carry-over from other donors' samples. The sample here was peripheral blood mononuclear cells, taken before stem cell transplant. The CDR3 DNA sequence: TGTGCCAGCAGCTTGGCAGGAAGCCCCCTCAATGAGCAGTTCTTC. It codes for CASSLAGSPLNEQFF.